The 13 T cell receptor beta chains listed next were all sequenced from one sample in a study of blood T cell repertoires in COVID-19. Generated by immunoSEQ multiplex PCR, the TCRdb table keeps only in-frame clones and is missing some. The sample lists roughly 93,000 clones, around 89% occurring once. The sequenced sample was peripheral blood. These receptors were collected from a man in his fifties with acute or convalescent COVID-19.

The chain has TRBV4-2 and TRBJ2-4, with a weak D call TRBD2 (7 bases). The ends were cut back, 4 bases at V and 7 bases at J, with 17 bases in the middle. Germline V gene lookup returns CDR1 LGHNA and CDR2 YNFKEQ. The CDR3 runs to 15 residues. CDR3 nucleotide sequence: TGTGCCAGCAGCCCACTCGGGGGGCGCGGCAACATTCAGTACTTC. Protein product: CASSPLGGRGNIQYF.

This chain joins TRBV28 and TRBJ1-2, with TRBD1 matching 7 bases. Unmatched junction bases numbered 6, after V lost 5 bases and J lost 0 bases. Germline CDR1 MDHEN, CDR2 SYDVKM. This CDR3 has 15 residues. The CDR3 spells CASSNHGTANYGYTF. DNA for the CDR3: TGTGCCAGCAGTAATCATGGGACAGCTAACTATGGCTACACCTTC.

The J gene is TRBJ1-5, the V gene TRBV6-2 or TRBV6-3; perhaps TRBD1 as D (6 bases). CDR1 is MNHEY and CDR2 is SVGEGT in the germline V gene. The V and J ends lost 2 bases and 1 base respectively, with 6 bases between them. The CDR3 covers 14 residues. The CDR3 bases are TGTGCCAGCAGTTACGGACAGAGCAATCAGCCCCAGCATTTT. Translation: CASSYGQSNQPQHF.

The count of this clone is one. This chain links TRBV6-5 with TRBJ1-1; tentative D call: TRBD1 (6 bases). V was clipped by 4 bases and J by 4 bases, with 19 bases between them. Germline CDR1 reads MNHEY; CDR2 reads SVGAGI. CDR3 length: 16 residues. This CDR3 is CASSSQSWGRITEAFF. The CDR3 DNA reads TGTGCCAGCAGTTCCCAAAGTTGGGGGCGGATCACTGAAGCTTTCTTT.

This chain joins TRBV14 and TRBJ2-1; TRBD2 might be the D (6 bases). This CDR3 has 13 residues. Germline values: CDR1 SGHDN, CDR2 FVKESK. V was pared by 0 bases and J by 10 bases, with 10 bases between. Here the CDR3 DNA reads TGTGCCAGCAGCCAAGATGTAACTAGCGAGCAGTTCTTC. It specifies CASSQDVTSEQFF. The entire variable domain, with the rest obtained from reference TRBV14 and TRBJ2-1, is as follows: EAGVTQFPSHSVIEKGQTVTLRCDPISGHDNLYWYRRVMGKEIKFLLHFVKESKQDESGMPNNRFLAERTGGTYSTLKVQPAELEDSGVYFCASSQDVTSEQFFGPGTRLTVL.

This chain joins TRBV6-1 and TRBJ1-6; TRBD1 matches 10 bases. V dropped 3 bases and J dropped 8; count of bases not matched to a gene: 4. Germline V gives CDR1 MNHNS, CDR2 SASEGT. CDR3 length: 15 residues. The CDR3 coding sequence is TGTGCCAGCAGTGATCGGACAGGGGGGTATTCACCCCTCCACTTT. Translation gives CASSDRTGGYSPLHF.

This rearrangement joins TRBV3-1 (or the pseudogene TRBV3-2) to TRBJ2-3, with 13 bases matching TRBD2. CDR1 LGHDT and CDR2 YNNKEL come from the germline V gene (reference sequence). V trimming: 3 bases; J trimming: 7 bases; junction bases outside the gene matches: 7. CDR3 length: 16 amino acids. In DNA form, the CDR3 reads TGTGCCAGCAGCCACACTAGCGGGGGGGCGGTTCATACGCAGTATTTT. Amino acid sequence: CASSHTSGGAVHTQYF.

The J gene is TRBJ2-3, the V gene TRBV29-1, with TRBD2 identical over 9 bases. This CDR3 comprises 14 residues. V gave up 5 bases and J gave up 4 bases; unmatched junction bases: 7. Germline CDR1 SQVTM, CDR2 ANQGSEA. DNA for the CDR3: TGCAGCGTTTCTGCGGGGGGGCCGGCAGATACGCAGTATTTT. Protein sequence: CSVSAGGPADTQYF.

V usage is TRBV7-9 and J usage is TRBJ1-6; D is possibly TRBD1 (5 bases). Between the trimmed V and J ends, which lost 1 base and 18 bases, there was a span of 10 bases. The CDR3 totals 11 residues. Germline V gene lookup returns CDR1 SEHNR and CDR2 FQNEAQ (reference sequence). As DNA, the CDR3 is TGTGCCAGCAGCTTAGGCGGGGCGTACCACTTT. Encoded protein: CASSLGGAYHF.

This chain uses TRBV27 with TRBJ2-3; 8 nucleotides align to TRBD1. The CDR3 has 14 amino acids. Germline assignment: CDR1 MNHEY and CDR2 SMNVEV (reference sequence). The junction had 5 bases not matched to a gene; V was cut back by 8 bases and J by 1 base. As DNA, the CDR3 is TGTGCCAGCGGATTACAGGGGGGCACAGATACGCAGTATTTT. It is translated as CASGLQGGTDTQYF.

The CDR3 is CAAGGEGTNEKLFF. CDR3 nucleotides: TGTGCCGCGGGGGGGGAAGGAACTAATGAAAAACTGTTTTTT. V and J are TRBV6-5 and TRBJ1-4; possible D gene TRBD1, 5 bases. Germline V gene lookup returns CDR1 MNHEY and CDR2 SVGAGI. The V end lost 11 bases, the J end lost 1 base, and 14 bases lay between the germline ends. The CDR3 is 14 residues long.

The CDR3 reads CASSSYSGEGYTF. CDR3 sequence (DNA): TGTGCCAGCTCAAGTTATTCAGGGGAAGGCTACACCTTC. The chain combines TRBV18 with TRBJ1-2; D is perhaps TRBD1 (6 bases). Per germline, CDR1 KGHSH and CDR2 LQKENI. The CDR3 consists of 13 residues. The V end lost 5 bases, the J end lost 8 bases, and 15 bases lay between the germline ends.

This clone was counted between two and nine times. The chain uses TRBV4-1 and TRBJ2-3; weak D call: TRBD1 (6 bases). V was clipped by 8 bases and J by 0 bases, with 15 bases between them. The CDR3 has 15 amino acids. The V gene's germline CDR1 is MGHRA and CDR2 YSYEKL. The CDR3 spells CASDSGALSTDTQYF. CDR3 sequence (DNA): TGCGCCAGCGACTCAGGGGCACTAAGCACAGATACGCAGTATTTT.